This TCR beta chain was obtained from a study of siplizumab effects on memory and regulatory T cells. Regarding the study as a whole: Tregs that proliferated in siplizumab cultures did not have their suppressive function confirmed. Memory cells seemed less diverse than naive T cells, which also seemed major contributors to the alloresponse.

Comment on this clone: The antigen remains unidentified.

Trimming cost V 1 base and J 3 bases; bases outside gene matches: 4. Germline assignment: CDR1 SGHNT and CDR2 YYREEE (reference sequence). This CDR3 contains 14 residues. TCR templates numbering around 110,000 were assayed per sample. TCRdb's copy holds only in-frame clones and misses some; the assay was immunoSEQ multiplex PCR. The repertoire consists of tens of thousands of clones, with approximately 95% occurring once and the leading ten covering around 0.31%. The receptor was derived from a human donor in good health. The chain recombines TRBV5-4 with TRBJ2-7; 7 bases line up with TRBD1. Sequenced: non-Treg CD4+ T cells sorted from blood. The CDR3 loop is CASSLQGVDYEQYF. The CDR3 region has the DNA TGTGCCAGCAGCTTGCAGGGGGTTGACTACGAGCAGTACTTC.